This T cell receptor (beta chain) was sequenced in a study of shared clonotypes between healthy human individuals. Study-wide results and caveats: Estimated richness was generally greater in naive than memory subsets.

Looked up from germline, CDR1 is SGHTA and CDR2 is FQGNSA. The trim removed 2 bases at V and 5 bases at J, leaving 7 bases unmatched. The CDR3 covers 16 residues. The method was immunoSEQ multiplex PCR; TCRdb's version includes in-frame clones alone and lacks a portion of them. The profile shows 2 million to 3 million clones, over 85% of them singletons. With respect to this clone: No antigen is known for it. The sample holds other DNA sequences that translate to the same CDR3.

V is TRBV7-2 and J is TRBJ2-5; 11 nucleotides line up with TRBD2. Sequencing was done on a sample of naive CD4+ T cells from PBMCs. The subset is: CD45RA+ positively selected. This receptor was taken from a man younger than 30 in good health. Some clones in this sample may be carry-over from other donors' samples. The CDR3 sequence is CASSLSLAGGQETQYF. In DNA form, the CDR3 reads TGTGCCAGCAGCTTATCCCTAGCGGGAGGCCAGGAGACCCAGTACTTC.